Listed below are T cell receptor beta chains from one sample, sequenced in a study of identical twins. Via MiXCR, TCRdb re-called the 5' RACE reads, giving one row per CDR3 protein. Of under 1 million distinct CDR3 sequences listed, roughly an eighth were seen once; the top ten hold about 1.5%. The data were also submitted as part of a second study, on yellow fever vaccine responses in identical twins.

The sample taken for sequencing was PBMCs. These receptors were taken from a young woman in good health. CDR3s include the opening cysteine and the closing phenylalanine or tryptophan. The D gene is left open where the match is weak. Clone sizes are given selectively: once, few, many, or a class where the clone is expanded.

size	V	D	J	CDR3	DNA
NA	TRBV5-1	TRBD2	TRBJ2-6	CASSTTGTSGRAAGANVLTF	TGCGCCAGCAGCACGACCGGGACTAGCGGGAGGGCCGCTGGGGCCAACGTCCTGACTTTC
NA	TRBV6-2/TRBV6-3	NA	TRBJ2-3	CASITGGHTDTQYF	TGTGCCAGCATTACCGGGGGGCACACAGATACGCAGTATTTT
few	TRBV4-1	NA	TRBJ2-1	CASSQTTDGPSF	TGCGCCAGCAGCCAAACGACAGACGGTCCGTCCTTC
NA	TRBV9	NA	TRBJ1-3	CASSVGRSAGNTIYF	TGTGCCAGCAGCGTAGGACGAAGCGCTGGAAACACCATATATTTT
many	TRBV15	NA	TRBJ2-3	CATSRVGEDTQYF	TGTGCCACCAGCAGAGTCGGGGAAGATACGCAGTATTTT
NA	TRBV12-3/TRBV12-4	TRBD2	TRBJ2-3	CAGSASGGADTQYF	TGTGCCGGCAGTGCCAGCGGGGGGGCGGATACGCAGTATTTT
many	TRBV20-1	TRBD1	TRBJ1-2	CSARALTGTGDLGYTF	TGCAGTGCTAGAGCCTTGACCGGGACAGGGGATCTTGGCTACACCTTC
few	TRBV5-1	TRBD2	TRBJ2-5	CASSLPEASGSGGETQYF	TGCGCCAGCAGCTTGCCCGAGGCTAGCGGGAGTGGTGGAGAGACCCAGTACTTC
NA	TRBV5-1	NA	TRBJ1-3	CASSYDTGDSGNTIYF	TGCGCCAGCAGCTACGATACAGGCGACTCTGGAAACACCATATATTTT
few	TRBV7-9	NA	TRBJ1-1	CASSFVPGAKGTEAFF	TGTGCCAGCAGCTTTGTACCCGGGGCAAAGGGTACTGAAGCTTTCTTT
NA	TRBV6-1	TRBD2	TRBJ2-3	CASRTGGPGDTQYF	TGTGCCAGCCGCACGGGAGGGCCAGGGGATACGCAGTATTTT
NA	TRBV2	NA	TRBJ2-2	CASSRGILPRGELFF	TGTGCCAGCAGCAGGGGAATACTCCCTCGAGGGGAGCTGTTTTTT
few	TRBV12-3/TRBV12-4	TRBD1	TRBJ1-5	CASSLWDRPNQPQHF	TGTGCCAGCAGTTTATGGGACAGGCCGAATCAGCCCCAGCATTTT
NA	TRBV2	NA	TRBJ2-3	CASISRQGGPDTQYF	TGTGCCAGCATTAGTCGACAGGGAGGTCCCGATACGCAGTATTTT
few	TRBV4-1	TRBD2	TRBJ2-1	CASSQESLAGSEQFF	TGCGCCAGCAGCCAAGAATCACTAGCGGGCAGCGAGCAGTTCTTC
NA	TRBV24-1	NA	TRBJ1-5	CATSDTGDQPQHF	TGTGCCACCAGTGATACCGGAGATCAGCCCCAGCATTTT
many	TRBV20-1	TRBD2	TRBJ2-1	CSARPSGNLDEQFF	TGCAGTGCTAGGCCTAGCGGGAACTTAGATGAGCAGTTCTTC
few	TRBV7-3	NA	TRBJ2-1	CASSLTSGGEQFF	TGTGCCAGCAGCTTAACGTCCGGTGGTGAGCAGTTCTTC
many	TRBV7-6	TRBD1	TRBJ2-3	CASSLKGGALVTEADTQYF	TGTGCCAGCAGCTTAAAAGGGGGCGCGTTAGTTACCGAGGCAGATACGCAGTATTTT
few	TRBV7-9	NA	TRBJ1-1	CASSFDQGEAFF	TGTGCCAGCAGCTTCGACCAGGGTGAAGCTTTCTTT
NA	TRBV2	NA	TRBJ2-7	CASNEGKPYEQYF	TGTGCCAGCAACGAGGGAAAACCCTACGAGCAGTACTTC
few	TRBV7-9	TRBD1	TRBJ1-2	CASSLGQVALYGYTF	TGTGCCAGCAGCCTGGGACAGGTGGCTCTTTATGGCTACACCTTC
NA	TRBV20-1	NA	TRBJ1-6	CSARGGKALNSPLHF	TGCAGTGCTAGAGGGGGAAAGGCCCTTAATTCACCCCTCCACTTT
NA	TRBV6-5	NA	TRBJ2-6	CASSYSEGAGANVLTF	TGTGCCAGCAGTTACTCGGAAGGGGCTGGGGCCAACGTCCTGACTTTC
few	TRBV20-1	NA	TRBJ1-5	CSARVGIGNQPQHF	TGCAGTGCTAGAGTAGGTATTGGGAATCAGCCCCAGCATTTT
few	TRBV20-1	NA	TRBJ1-5	CSARTGRNQPQHF	TGCAGTGCGAGGACCGGCCGCAATCAGCCCCAGCATTTT
many	TRBV7-2	TRBD1	TRBJ1-2	CASSLRTGSDYGYTF	TGTGCCAGCAGCCTCCGGACAGGATCGGACTATGGCTACACCTTC
few	TRBV11-2	TRBD1	TRBJ1-1	CASSFRRQGFTAFF	TGTGCCAGCAGCTTCCGTAGACAGGGCTTTACTGCATTCTTT
NA	TRBV12-3/TRBV12-4	NA	TRBJ1-2	CASSFITASNYGYTF	TGTGCCAGCAGTTTCATCACAGCTTCTAACTATGGCTACACCTTC
many	TRBV14	NA	TRBJ2-7	CASSASGTVSYEQYF	TGTGCCAGCAGCGCTTCCGGGACGGTCTCCTACGAGCAGTACTTC